This T cell receptor beta chain was retrieved from a study of T cells in Graves' hyperthyroidism and ophthalmopathy. It was RNA transcripts that yielded the amplified TCR beta CDR3 regions. The study used the HTBI primer set for a first-round RT-PCR of the TCR CDR3. TCRdb itself ran the multiplex PCR reads through MiXCR, one entry per CDR3 protein. The profile shows hundreds of thousands of distinct CDR3 sequences, about 19% of them singletons. This CDR3 spans 13 amino acids. With 5 bases removed from V and 4 bases from J, the gap between germline ends came to 11 bases. Germline assignment: CDR1 ENHRY and CDR2 SYGVKD.

This TCR was sampled from a young woman with Graves' hyperthyroidism. The sequencing input was blood. The V gene is TRBV10-3, the J gene TRBJ1-1; D remains unclear. Written as DNA, the CDR3 is TGTGCCATCAGTTCGTATAGTGTCACTGAAGCTTTCTTT. Residues: CAISSYSVTEAFF.